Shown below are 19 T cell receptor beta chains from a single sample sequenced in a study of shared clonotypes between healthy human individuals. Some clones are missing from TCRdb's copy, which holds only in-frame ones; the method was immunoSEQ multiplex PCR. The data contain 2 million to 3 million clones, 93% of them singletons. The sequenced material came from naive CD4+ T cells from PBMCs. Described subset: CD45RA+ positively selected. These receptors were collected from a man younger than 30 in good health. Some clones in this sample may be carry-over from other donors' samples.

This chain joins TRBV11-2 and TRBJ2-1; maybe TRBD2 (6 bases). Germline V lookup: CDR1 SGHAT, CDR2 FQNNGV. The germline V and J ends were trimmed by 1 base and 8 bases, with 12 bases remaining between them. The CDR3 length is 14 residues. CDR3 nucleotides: TGTGCCAGCAGCTTAGTTGGAGGGCGTTATGAGCAGTTCTTC. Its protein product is CASSLVGGRYEQFF.

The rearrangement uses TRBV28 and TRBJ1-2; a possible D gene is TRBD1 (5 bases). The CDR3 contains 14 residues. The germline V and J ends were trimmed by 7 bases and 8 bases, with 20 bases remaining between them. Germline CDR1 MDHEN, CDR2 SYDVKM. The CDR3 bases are TGTGCCAGCATTGGGGGAGGGGAGGTTGGCGGCTACACCTTC. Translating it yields CASIGGGEVGGYTF.

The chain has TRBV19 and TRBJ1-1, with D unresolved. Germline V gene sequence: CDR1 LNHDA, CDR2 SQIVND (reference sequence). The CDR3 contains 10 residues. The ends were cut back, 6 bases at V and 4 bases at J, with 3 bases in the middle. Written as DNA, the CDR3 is TGTGCCAGTAGGGCCACTGAAGCTTTCTTT. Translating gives CASRATEAFF.

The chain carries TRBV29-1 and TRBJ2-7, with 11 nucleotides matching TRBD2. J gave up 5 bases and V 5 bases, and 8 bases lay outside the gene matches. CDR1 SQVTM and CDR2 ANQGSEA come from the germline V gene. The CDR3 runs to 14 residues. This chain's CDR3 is CSVFTGLAADEQYF. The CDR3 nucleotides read TGCAGCGTTTTTACGGGACTAGCGGCGGACGAGCAGTACTTC.

The CDR3, as DNA: TGTGCCAGCAATCACAGGGCTAAGGGGACCCAGTACTTC. It codes for CASNHRAKGTQYF. The rearrangement joins TRBV28 to TRBJ2-5; maybe TRBD1 (6 bases). CDR3 length equals 13 residues. Germline loops: CDR1 MDHEN, CDR2 SYDVKM. Trimming removed 7 bases from V and 7 bases from J, with 16 bases in between.

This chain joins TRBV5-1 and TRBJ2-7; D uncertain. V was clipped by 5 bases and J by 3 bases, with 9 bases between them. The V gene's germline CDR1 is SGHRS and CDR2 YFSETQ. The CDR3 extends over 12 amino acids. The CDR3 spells CASRLMGYEQYF. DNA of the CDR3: TGCGCCAGCAGGCTCATGGGCTACGAGCAGTACTTC.

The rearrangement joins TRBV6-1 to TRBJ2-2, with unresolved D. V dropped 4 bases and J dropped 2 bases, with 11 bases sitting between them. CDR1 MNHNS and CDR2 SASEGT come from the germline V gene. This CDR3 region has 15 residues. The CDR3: CASSVVADNTGELFF. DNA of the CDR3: TGTGCCAGCAGTGTCGTGGCGGATAACACCGGGGAGCTGTTTTTT.

CDR3 bases: TGTGCCAGCAGTAAGACAGGGGTTTCAGAGACCCAGTACTTC. As protein: CASSKTGVSETQYF. The chain has TRBV7-2 and TRBJ2-5; 8 nucleotides match TRBD1. CDR1 and CDR2 from the germline V gene are SGHTA and FQGNSA. V lost 6 bases to trimming and J lost 4 bases; unmatched junction nucleotides: 7. The CDR3 contains 14 residues.

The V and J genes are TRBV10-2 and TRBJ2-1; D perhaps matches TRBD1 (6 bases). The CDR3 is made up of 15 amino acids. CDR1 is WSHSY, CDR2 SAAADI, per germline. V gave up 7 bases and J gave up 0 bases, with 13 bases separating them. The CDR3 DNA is TGCGCCAGCATTCGGGACATTTACTCCTACAATGAGCAGTTCTTC. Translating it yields CASIRDIYSYNEQFF.

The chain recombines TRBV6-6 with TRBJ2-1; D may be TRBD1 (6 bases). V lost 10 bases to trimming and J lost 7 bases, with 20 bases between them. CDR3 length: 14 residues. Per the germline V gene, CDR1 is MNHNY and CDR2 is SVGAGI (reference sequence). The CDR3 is CAIKQGGSYNEQFF. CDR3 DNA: TGTGCCATCAAACAGGGCGGGTCGTATAATGAGCAGTTCTTC.

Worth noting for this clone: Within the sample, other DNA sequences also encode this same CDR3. CDR3 DNA: TGTGCCAGCAGTTTATCAGGGGCCACTGAAGCTTTCTTT. Amino acids: CASSLSGATEAFF. J is TRBJ1-1 and V is TRBV27, with a possible D match to TRBD1 (5 bases). The CDR3 runs to 13 residues. Germline V CDR1 and CDR2: MNHEY, SMNVEV (reference sequence). The V gene lost 0 bases and the J gene lost 4 bases, with 6 bases spanning the gap.

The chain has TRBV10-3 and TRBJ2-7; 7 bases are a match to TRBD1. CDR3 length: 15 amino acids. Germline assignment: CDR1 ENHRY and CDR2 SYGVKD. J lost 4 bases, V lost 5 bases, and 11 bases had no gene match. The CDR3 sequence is CAISSGTASSYEQYF. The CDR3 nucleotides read TGTGCCATCAGTTCCGGGACAGCGTCTAGTTACGAGCAGTACTTC.

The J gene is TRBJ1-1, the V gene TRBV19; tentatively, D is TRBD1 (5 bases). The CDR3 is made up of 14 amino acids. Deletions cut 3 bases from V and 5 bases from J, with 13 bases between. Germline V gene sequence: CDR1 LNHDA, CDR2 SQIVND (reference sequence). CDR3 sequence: CASSIEGSSTEAFF. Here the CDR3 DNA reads TGTGCCAGTAGTATTGAGGGGTCGTCAACTGAAGCTTTCTTT.

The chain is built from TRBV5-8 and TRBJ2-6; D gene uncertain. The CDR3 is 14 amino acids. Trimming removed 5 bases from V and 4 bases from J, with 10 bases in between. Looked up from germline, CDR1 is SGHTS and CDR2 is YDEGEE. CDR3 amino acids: CASSYAFGANVLTF. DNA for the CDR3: TGTGCCAGCAGTTATGCTTTCGGGGCCAACGTCCTGACTTTC.

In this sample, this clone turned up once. The CDR3 DNA follows: TGCAGCGGCATTCCAGCCTCAGGGTCCTACGAGCAGTACTTC. Amino acid sequence: CSGIPASGSYEQYF. The chain has TRBV29-1 and TRBJ2-7, with TRBD1 as a possible D gene (5 bases). This CDR3 has 14 amino acids. V gave up 7 bases and J gave up 1 base, with 17 bases separating them. Germline V lookup: CDR1 SQVTM, CDR2 ANQGSEA.

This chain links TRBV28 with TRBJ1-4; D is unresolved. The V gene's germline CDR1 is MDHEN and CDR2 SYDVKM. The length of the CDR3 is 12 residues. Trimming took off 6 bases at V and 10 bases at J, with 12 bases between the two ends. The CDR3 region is CASSRGPSKLFF. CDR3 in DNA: TGTGCCAGCAGCCGAGGACCCTCAAAACTGTTTTTT. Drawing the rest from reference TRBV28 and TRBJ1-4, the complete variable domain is DVKVTQSSRYLVKRTGEKVFLECVQDMDHENMFWYRQDPGLGLRLIYFSYDVKMKEKGDIPEGYSVSREKKERFSLILESASTNQTSMYLCASSRGPSKLFFGSGTQLSVL.

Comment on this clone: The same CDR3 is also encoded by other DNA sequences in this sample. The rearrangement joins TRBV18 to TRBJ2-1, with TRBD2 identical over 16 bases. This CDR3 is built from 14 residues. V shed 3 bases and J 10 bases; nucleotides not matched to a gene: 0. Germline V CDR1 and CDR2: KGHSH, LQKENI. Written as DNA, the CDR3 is TGTGCCAGCTCACCGGGACTAGCGGGAGGGGAGCAGTTCTTC. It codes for CASSPGLAGGEQFF.

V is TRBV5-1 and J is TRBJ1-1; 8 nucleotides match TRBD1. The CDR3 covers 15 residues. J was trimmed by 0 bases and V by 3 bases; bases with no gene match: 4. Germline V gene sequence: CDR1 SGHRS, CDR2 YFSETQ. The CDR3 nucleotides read TGCGCCAGCAGCTGGGGACAGGTAATGAACACTGAAGCTTTCTTT. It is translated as CASSWGQVMNTEAFF.

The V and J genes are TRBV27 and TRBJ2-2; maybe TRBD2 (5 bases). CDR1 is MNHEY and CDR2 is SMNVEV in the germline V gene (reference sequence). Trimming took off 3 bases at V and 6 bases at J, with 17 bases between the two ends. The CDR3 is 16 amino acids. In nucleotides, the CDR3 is TGTGCCAGCAGTTTTAAAGGTGAGGGAGTGGCCGGGGAGCTGTTTTTT. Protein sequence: CASSFKGEGVAGELFF.